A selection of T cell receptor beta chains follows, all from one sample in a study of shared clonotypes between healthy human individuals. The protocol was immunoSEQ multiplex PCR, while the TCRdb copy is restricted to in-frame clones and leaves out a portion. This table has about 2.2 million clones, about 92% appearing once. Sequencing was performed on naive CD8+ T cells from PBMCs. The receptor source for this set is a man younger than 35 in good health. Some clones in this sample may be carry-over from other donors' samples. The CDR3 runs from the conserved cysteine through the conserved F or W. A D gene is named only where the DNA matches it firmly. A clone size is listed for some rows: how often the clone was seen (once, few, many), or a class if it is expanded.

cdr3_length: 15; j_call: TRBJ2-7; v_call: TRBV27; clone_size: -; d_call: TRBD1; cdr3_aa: CASSRTGTGRYEQYF; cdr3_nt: TGTGCCAGCAGTCGTACCGGGACAGGGCGCTACGAGCAGTACTTC
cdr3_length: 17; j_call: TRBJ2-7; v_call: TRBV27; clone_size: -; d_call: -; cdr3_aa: CASSTWTGGGETYEQYF; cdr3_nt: TGTGCCAGCAGTACCTGGACAGGTGGAGGGGAGACCTACGAGCAGTACTTC
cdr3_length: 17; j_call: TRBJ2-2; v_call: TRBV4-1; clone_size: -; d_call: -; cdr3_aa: CASSQDRGRLFAGELFF; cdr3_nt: TGCGCCAGCAGCCAAGATCGGGGCAGGTTGTTCGCCGGGGAGCTGTTTTTT
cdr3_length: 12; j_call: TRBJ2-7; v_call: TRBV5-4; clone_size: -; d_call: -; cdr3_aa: CASSLVGREQYF; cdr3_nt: TGTGCCAGCAGCTTGGTAGGACGCGAGCAGTACTTC
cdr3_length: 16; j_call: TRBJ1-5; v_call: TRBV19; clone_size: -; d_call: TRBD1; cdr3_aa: CASSTGDRGGNQPQHF; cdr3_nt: TGTGCCAGTAGTACAGGCGACAGGGGCGGCAATCAGCCCCAGCATTTT
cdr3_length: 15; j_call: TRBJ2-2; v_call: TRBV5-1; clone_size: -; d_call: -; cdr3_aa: CASSLWQPNTGELFF; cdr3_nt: TGCGCCAGCAGCTTGTGGCAGCCGAACACCGGGGAGCTGTTTTTT
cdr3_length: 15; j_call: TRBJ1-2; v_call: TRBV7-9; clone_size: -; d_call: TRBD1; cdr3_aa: CASSLPPGQNYGYTF; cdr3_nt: TGTGCCAGCAGCTTACCTCCGGGACAGAACTATGGCTACACCTTC
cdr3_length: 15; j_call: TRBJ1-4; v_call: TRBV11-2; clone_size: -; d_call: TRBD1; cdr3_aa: CASSLTQGANEKLFF; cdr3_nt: TGTGCCAGCAGCCTGACACAGGGGGCTAATGAAAAACTGTTTTTT
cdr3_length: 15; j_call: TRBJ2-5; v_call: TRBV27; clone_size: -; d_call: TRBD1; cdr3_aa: CASSLIPGGGETQYF; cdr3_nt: TGTGCCAGCAGTTTAATCCCAGGGGGTGGGGAGACCCAGTACTTC
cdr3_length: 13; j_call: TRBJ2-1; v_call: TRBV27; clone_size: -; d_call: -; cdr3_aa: CASSPTNYNEQFF; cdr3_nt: TGTGCCAGCAGTCCCACGAACTACAATGAGCAGTTCTTC
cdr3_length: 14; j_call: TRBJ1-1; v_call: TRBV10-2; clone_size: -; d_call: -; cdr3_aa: CASSAGGTSAEAFF; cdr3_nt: TGCGCCAGCAGCGCGGGGGGAACCAGCGCTGAAGCTTTCTTT
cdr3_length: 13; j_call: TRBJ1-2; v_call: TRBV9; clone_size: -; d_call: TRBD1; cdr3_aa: CASSGQGTDGYTF; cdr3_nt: TGTGCCAGCAGCGGACAGGGAACTGATGGCTACACCTTC
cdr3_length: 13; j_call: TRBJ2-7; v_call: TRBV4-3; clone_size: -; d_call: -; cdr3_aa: CASSQGAGYEQYF; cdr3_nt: TGCGCCAGCAGCCAAGGGGCTGGCTACGAGCAGTACTTC
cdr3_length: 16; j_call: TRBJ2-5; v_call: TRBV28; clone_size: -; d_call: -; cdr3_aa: CASSLWQGRYQETQYF; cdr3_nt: TGTGCCAGCAGTTTATGGCAGGGGAGGTACCAAGAGACCCAGTACTTC
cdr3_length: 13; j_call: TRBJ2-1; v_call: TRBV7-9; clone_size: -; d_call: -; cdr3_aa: CASSLGTYNEQFF; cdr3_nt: TGTGCCAGCAGCTTAGGGACGTACAATGAGCAGTTCTTC
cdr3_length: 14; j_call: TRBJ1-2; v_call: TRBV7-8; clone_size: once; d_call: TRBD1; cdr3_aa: CASSLTGGTYGYTF; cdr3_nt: TGTGCCAGCAGCTTAACAGGGGGAACCTATGGCTACACCTTC
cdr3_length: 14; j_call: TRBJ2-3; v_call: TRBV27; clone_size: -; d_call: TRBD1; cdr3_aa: CASSMRQGLDTQYF; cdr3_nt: TGTGCCAGCAGTATGAGACAGGGCCTTGATACGCAGTATTTT
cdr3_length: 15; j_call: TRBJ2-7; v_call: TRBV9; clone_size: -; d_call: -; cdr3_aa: CASSPMGQGIYEQYF; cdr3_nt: TGTGCCAGCAGCCCCATGGGGCAGGGGATCTACGAGCAGTACTTC